The 9 T cell receptor beta chains presented below share a single source sample, sequenced in a study of cytomegalovirus exposure and HLA in healthy donors. The PCR used 60 Vbeta and 13 Jbeta primers. TCRdb's copy holds only in-frame clones and misses some; the assay was immunoSEQ multiplex PCR. The sample consists of tens of thousands of clones, 80% of them appearing once. The sequenced sample consisted of PBMCs. These receptors were obtained from a young man in good health and CMV-seronegative.

The gene calls are TRBV5-1 and TRBJ1-5, with no clear D. This CDR3 region has 13 residues. V lost 1 base and J 5 bases, leaving 7 bases between the germline ends. Germline V gene lookup returns CDR1 SGHRS and CDR2 YFSETQ. The CDR3 coding sequence is TGCGCCAGCAGCTTGACTGAGGATCAGCCCCAGCATTTT. Translation: CASSLTEDQPQHF.

V and J are TRBV4-1 and TRBJ2-3, with a possible D match to TRBD2 (5 bases). In germline, CDR1 is MGHRA, CDR2 YSYEKL. Between the trimmed V and J ends, which lost 6 bases and 5 bases, there was a span of 12 bases. There are 13 residues in the CDR3. The CDR3 nucleotides read TGCGCCAGCAGAGACGGGAATGGAGATACGCAGTATTTT. This codes for CASRDGNGDTQYF.

This clone came up a few times. This chain joins TRBV4-3 and TRBJ2-1; weak D call: TRBD2 (7 bases). Germline CDR1 LGHNA, CDR2 YSLEER. V was shortened by 0 bases and J by 7 bases, with 16 bases between the two germline ends. CDR3 length: 16 residues. This chain's CDR3 is CASSQDEGGGGNEQFF. CDR3 DNA: TGCGCCAGCAGCCAAGATGAGGGGGGGGGCGGAAATGAGCAGTTCTTC.

The chain joins TRBV25-1 to TRBJ1-6; the match to TRBD1 covers 9 bases. Germline loops: CDR1 MGHDK, CDR2 SYGVNS. The CDR3 has 15 amino acids. With 4 bases clipped from V and 13 bases from J, the junction kept 11 bases outside the gene matches. This CDR3 reads CASSGQGTGTVPLHF. The CDR3 nucleotides are TGTGCCAGCAGTGGGCAAGGGACAGGGACTGTGCCCCTCCACTTT.

This rearrangement joins TRBV10-3 to TRBJ2-5, with D perhaps matching TRBD2 (5 bases). There are 14 residues in the CDR3. The germline V gene has CDR1 ENHRY and CDR2 SYGVKD. The ends were cut back, 0 bases at V and 5 bases at J, with 10 bases in the middle. In DNA form, the CDR3 reads TGTGCCATCAGTGAGTCGTTGCGAGGGGAGACCCAGTACTTC. Its protein is CAISESLRGETQYF.

The V gene is TRBV30, the J gene TRBJ1-5; the match to TRBD1 covers 7 bases. CDR1 and CDR2 from the germline V gene are GTSNPN and SVGIG (reference sequence). The CDR3 totals 13 residues. J gave up 2 bases and V 5 bases, and 3 bases lay outside the gene matches. CDR3 in amino acids: CAWDRVGNQPQHF. The DNA for the CDR3 is TGTGCCTGGGACAGGGTAGGCAATCAGCCCCAGCATTTT.

This clone has just one count. The rearrangement uses TRBV7-8 and TRBJ1-2, with 10 bases fitting TRBD1. Germline V CDR1 and CDR2: SGHVS, FQNEAQ. The CDR3 consists of 15 residues. V shed 4 bases, J shed 6 bases, and the junction held 8 bases outside the gene matches. CDR3 in DNA: TGTGCCAGCAGCTACCGGGACAGGGGCGGAAATGGCTACACCTTC. Translation gives CASSYRDRGGNGYTF. The entire variable domain, with the rest obtained from reference TRBV7-8 and TRBJ1-2, is as follows: GAGVSQSPRYKVAKRGQDVALRCDPISGHVSLFWYQQALGQGPEFLTYFQNEAQLDKSGLPSDRFFAERPEGSVSTLKIQRTQQEDSAVYLCASSYRDRGGNGYTFGSGTRLTVV.

The chain uses TRBV7-9 and TRBJ1-5; D is undetermined. Germline-derived CDR1 and CDR2 are SEHNR and FQNEAQ (reference sequence). The CDR3 sequence is 13 residues long. The V gene lost 5 bases and the J gene lost 1 base, with 6 bases spanning the gap. The CDR3: CASSPQSNQPQHF. The CDR3 coding sequence is TGTGCCAGCAGCCCACAGAGCAATCAGCCCCAGCATTTT. Full variable domain (remainder filled in from reference TRBV7-9 and TRBJ1-5): DTGVSQNPRHKITKRGQNVTFRCDPISEHNRLYWYRQTLGQGPEFLTYFQNEAQLEKSRLLSDRFSAERPKGSFSTLEIQRTEQGDSAMYLCASSPQSNQPQHFGDGTRLSIL.

The V and J genes are TRBV6-6 and TRBJ2-7; D perhaps matches TRBD1 (7 bases). CDR3 size: 12 residues. Germline assignment: CDR1 MNHNY and CDR2 SVGAGI (reference sequence). The V end lost 8 bases, the J end lost 2 bases, and 10 bases lay between the germline ends. The CDR3 protein is CASAGQPYEQYF. The CDR3 DNA follows: TGTGCCAGCGCGGGACAGCCCTACGAGCAGTACTTC.